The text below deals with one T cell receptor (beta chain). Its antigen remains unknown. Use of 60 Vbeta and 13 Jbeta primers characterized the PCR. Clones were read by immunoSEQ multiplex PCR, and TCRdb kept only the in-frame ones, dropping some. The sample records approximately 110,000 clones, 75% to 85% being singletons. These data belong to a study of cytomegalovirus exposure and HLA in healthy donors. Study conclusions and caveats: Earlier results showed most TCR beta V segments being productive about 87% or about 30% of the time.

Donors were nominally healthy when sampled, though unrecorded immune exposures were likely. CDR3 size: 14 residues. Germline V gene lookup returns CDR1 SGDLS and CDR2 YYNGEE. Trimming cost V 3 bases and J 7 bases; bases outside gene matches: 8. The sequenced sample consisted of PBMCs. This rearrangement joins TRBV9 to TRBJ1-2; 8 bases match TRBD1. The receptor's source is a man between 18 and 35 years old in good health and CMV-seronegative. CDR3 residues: CASSANDRGGGYTF. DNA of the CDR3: TGTGCCAGCAGCGCCAATGACAGGGGCGGTGGCTACACCTTC.